Listed below are T cell receptor beta chains from one sample, sequenced in a study of cytotoxic CD8 clonotypes in ibrutinib-treated CLL. The data were produced by immunoSEQ multiplex PCR, yet TCRdb's version contains in-frame clones alone and is incomplete. The sample lists roughly 220,000 clones, roughly 79% seen once, with 11% in the top ten. The sample in question was PBMCs, obtained after 12 months of ibrutinib treatment. The receptors derive from a human donor with chronic lymphocytic leukemia. Each CDR3 is given with its conserved first and last residue. Fields, in order: V gene, clone size, J gene, D gene, CDR3 DNA, CDR3 protein. The D gene is left open where the match is weak. Part of the rows lack a size; the others show once, few, many or a class for expanded clones.

TRBV9,NA,TRBJ1-1,TRBD1,TGTGCCAGCAGCTCCGGGACAGGGAGGTCCGGACGGGCTGAAGCTTTCTTT,CASSSGTGRSGRAEAFF
TRBV19,NA,TRBJ1-1,TRBD1,TGTGCCACCAGGGGGACAGGGGGAACAAACACTGAAGCTTTCTTT,CATRGTGGTNTEAFF
TRBV4-1,NA,TRBJ2-3,TRBD2,TGCGCCAGCAGCACCGCCGGGGGACTAGCGGGGGGACGCACAGATACGCAGTATTTT,CASSTAGGLAGGRTDTQYF
TRBV5-5,NA,TRBJ2-7,TRBD2,TGTGCCAGCAGCTTCGGTAGCGGGAGGCGCGAGCAGTACTTC,CASSFGSGRREQYF
TRBV6-5,few,TRBJ1-5,NA,TGTGCCATCAGTGGATCAGATCAGCCCCAGCATTTT,CAISGSDQPQHF
TRBV5-1,NA,TRBJ2-2,NA,TGCGCCAGCAGCATCTACCGGGTGGACACCGGGGAGCTGTTTTTT,CASSIYRVDTGELFF
TRBV30,NA,TRBJ2-1,NA,TGTGCCTGGAACCTGGGTAGGAGTGGTAATGAGCAGTTCTTC,CAWNLGRSGNEQFF
TRBV18,NA,TRBJ1-3,NA,TGTGCCAGCTCAACGGTGGACGGGACGACTTCGGGAAACACCATATATTTT,CASSTVDGTTSGNTIYF
TRBV19,NA,TRBJ2-5,NA,TGTGCCAGTAGTACGGCCGACCCGTATCGAAAGACCCAGTACTTC,CASSTADPYRKTQYF
TRBV28,NA,TRBJ1-4,NA,TGTGCCAGCAGTGCCTACAGGGTGGGCAATGAAAAACTGTTTTTT,CASSAYRVGNEKLFF
TRBV2,few,TRBJ1-5,NA,TGTGCCAGCAGGCGGGGAAGCAATCAGCCCCAGCATTTT,CASRRGSNQPQHF
TRBV6-5,NA,TRBJ2-7,NA,TGTGCCAGCAGTTTGGACCCCAGCACCTACGAGCAGTACTTC,CASSLDPSTYEQYF
TRBV9,NA,TRBJ2-3,NA,TGTGCCAGCAGCGTTGGTCTTCAGGTCCGCACAGATACGCAGTATTTT,CASSVGLQVRTDTQYF
TRBV5-6,NA,TRBJ2-3,NA,TGTGCCAGCAGCTTGGGTGAGGGGAAAACGCAGTATTTT,CASSLGEGKTQYF
TRBV4-1,NA,TRBJ1-1,NA,TGCGCCAGCAGCCGATTACAGGGCCGGGACACTGAAGCTTTCTTT,CASSRLQGRDTEAFF
TRBV6-5,NA,TRBJ2-7,TRBD2,TGTGCCACCTTAGCGGGAAACTACGAGCAGTACTTC,CATLAGNYEQYF
TRBV28,NA,TRBJ1-1,TRBD1,TGTGCCAGCAGGGGACAGGGGGCGGGTTCACCCGTCGCTTTCTTT,CASRGQGAGSPVAFF
TRBV4-1,NA,TRBJ2-2,NA,TGCGCCAGCAGCCAAGAAGACAGATCCCGCACCGGGGAGCTGTTTTTT,CASSQEDRSRTGELFF
TRBV28,NA,TRBJ2-1,NA,TGTGCCAGCAGTTTCGGGAGACCCTACAATGAGCAGTTCTTC,CASSFGRPYNEQFF
TRBV25-1,NA,TRBJ1-1,NA,TGTGCCAGCAGTGGGAGGAAGGGGGACACTGAAGCTTTCTTT,CASSGRKGDTEAFF
TRBV28,NA,TRBJ1-1,NA,TGTGCCAGCAGCCCCGGAGGGGTTTTGACTGAAGCTTTCTTT,CASSPGGVLTEAFF
TRBV18,NA,TRBJ1-4,NA,TGTGCCAGCTCACCCCGGACAGATGAAGAAAAACTGTTTTTT,CASSPRTDEEKLFF
TRBV20-1,NA,TRBJ2-3,TRBD1,TGCAGTGCGGGACAGGGGGATACGCAGTATTTT,CSAGQGDTQYF
TRBV6-5,NA,TRBJ2-1,TRBD2,TGTGCCAGCAGTTATAAGGGACTAGCGGAAGTAACATTCTTC,CASSYKGLAEVTFF
TRBV10-3,NA,TRBJ1-1,NA,TGTGCCATTAGAAGACAGGAGAACACTGAAGCTTTCTTT,CAIRRQENTEAFF
TRBV15,NA,TRBJ1-4,TRBD1,TGTGCCACCAGCGGACGAGAGGGACAGCTGCATGAAAAACTGTTTTTT,CATSGREGQLHEKLFF
TRBV18,NA,TRBJ1-5,NA,TGTGCCAGCTCAGCCGGGACGGATCAGCCCCAGCATTTT,CASSAGTDQPQHF
TRBV7-3,NA,TRBJ2-7,NA,TGTGCCAGCAGCAATTACGGGGGCAACGAGCAGTACTTC,CASSNYGGNEQYF
TRBV6-5,once,TRBJ2-7,TRBD2,TGTGCCAGCAGTCCCCGGGGGGGGCGCTCCTACGAGCAGTACTTC,CASSPRGGRSYEQYF
TRBV11-2,NA,TRBJ1-1,NA,TGTGCCAGCAGCTTTTCAGGAGCGGTTTCTTTCTTT,CASSFSGAVSFF
TRBV5-4,few,TRBJ1-2,NA,TGTGCCAGCAGCTTGGCCCGACGGGACGGCTACACCTTC,CASSLARRDGYTF
TRBV5-4,NA,TRBJ1-3,NA,TGTGCCAGCAGCTTGGGAGGGGACAGAAACACCATATATTTT,CASSLGGDRNTIYF
TRBV6-6,many,TRBJ1-1,TRBD1,TGTGCCAGCAGTTACAGGACAGGGAACACTGAAGCTTTCTTT,CASSYRTGNTEAFF